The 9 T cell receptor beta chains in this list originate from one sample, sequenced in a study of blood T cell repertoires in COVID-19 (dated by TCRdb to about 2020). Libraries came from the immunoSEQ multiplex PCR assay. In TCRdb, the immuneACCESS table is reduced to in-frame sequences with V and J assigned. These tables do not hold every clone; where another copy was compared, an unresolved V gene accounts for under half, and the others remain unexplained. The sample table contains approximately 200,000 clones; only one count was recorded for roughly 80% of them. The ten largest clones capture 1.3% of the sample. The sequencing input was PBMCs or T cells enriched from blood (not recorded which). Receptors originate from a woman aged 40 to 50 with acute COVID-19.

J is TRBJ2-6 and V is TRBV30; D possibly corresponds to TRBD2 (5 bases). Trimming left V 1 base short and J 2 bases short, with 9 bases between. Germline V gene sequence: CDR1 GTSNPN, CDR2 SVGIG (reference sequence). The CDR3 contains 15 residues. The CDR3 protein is CAWSAGVAGANVLTF. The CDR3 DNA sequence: TGTGCCTGGAGTGCCGGGGTAGCTGGGGCCAACGTCCTGACTTTC.

CDR3 protein: CASSLGRGGTYNEQFF. DNA of the CDR3: TGTGCCAGCAGCTTAGGGCGGGGAGGCACCTACAATGAGCAGTTCTTC. The chain couples TRBV11-2 to TRBJ2-1; D perhaps matches TRBD2 (6 bases). CDR3 length equals 16 residues. With 1 base removed from V and 2 bases from J, the gap between germline ends came to 12 bases. Germline lookup yields CDR1 SGHAT and CDR2 FQNNGV.

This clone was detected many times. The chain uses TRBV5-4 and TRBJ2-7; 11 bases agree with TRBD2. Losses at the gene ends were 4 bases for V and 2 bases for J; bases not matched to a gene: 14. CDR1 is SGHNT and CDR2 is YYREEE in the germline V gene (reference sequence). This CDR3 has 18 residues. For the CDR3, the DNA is TGTGCCAGCAGCCCGAGGGAGGTTAGCGGGAGGGCCACCTACGAGCAGTACTTC. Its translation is CASSPREVSGRATYEQYF.

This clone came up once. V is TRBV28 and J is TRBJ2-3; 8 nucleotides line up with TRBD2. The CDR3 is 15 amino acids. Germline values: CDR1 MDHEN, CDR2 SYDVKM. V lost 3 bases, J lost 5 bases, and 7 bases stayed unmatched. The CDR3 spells CASSLAGGRIDTQYF. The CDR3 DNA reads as TGTGCCAGCAGTTTGGCTGGCGGGAGGATAGATACGCAGTATTTT.

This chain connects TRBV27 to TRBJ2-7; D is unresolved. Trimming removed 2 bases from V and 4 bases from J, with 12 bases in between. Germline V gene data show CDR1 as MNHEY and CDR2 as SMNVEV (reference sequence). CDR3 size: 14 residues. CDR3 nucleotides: TGTGCCAGCAGTTTAGGGCCTGGTGGGTACGAGCAGTACTTC. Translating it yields CASSLGPGGYEQYF.

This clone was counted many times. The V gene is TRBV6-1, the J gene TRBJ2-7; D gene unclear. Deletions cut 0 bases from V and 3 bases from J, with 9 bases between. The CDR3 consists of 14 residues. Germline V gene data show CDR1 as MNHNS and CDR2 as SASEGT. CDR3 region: CASSEALVSYEQYF. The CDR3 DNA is TGTGCCAGCAGTGAAGCGCTTGTCAGCTACGAGCAGTACTTC.

The chain's CDR3 is CASSGRDEQYF. CDR3 DNA sequence: TGTGCCAGCAGCGGGCGGGACGAGCAGTACTTC. The chain joins TRBV5-6 to TRBJ2-7, with D possibly matching TRBD2 (5 bases). From germline, CDR1 is SGHDT and CDR2 YYEEEE. Between the trimmed V and J ends, which lost 4 bases and 5 bases, there was a span of 7 bases. The CDR3 is 11 residues long.

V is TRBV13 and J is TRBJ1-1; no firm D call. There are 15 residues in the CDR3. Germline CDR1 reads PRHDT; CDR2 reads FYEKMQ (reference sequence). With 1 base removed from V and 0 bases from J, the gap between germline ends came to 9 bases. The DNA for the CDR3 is TGTGCCAGCAGCTTAGTTTCGGGAGTGAACACTGAAGCTTTCTTT. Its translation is CASSLVSGVNTEAFF. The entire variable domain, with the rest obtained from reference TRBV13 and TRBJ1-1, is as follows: AAGVIQSPRHLIKEKRETATLKCYPIPRHDTVYWYQQGPGQDPQFLISFYEKMQSDKGSIPDRFSAQQFSDYHSELNMSSLELGDSALYFCASSLVSGVNTEAFFGQGTRLTVV.

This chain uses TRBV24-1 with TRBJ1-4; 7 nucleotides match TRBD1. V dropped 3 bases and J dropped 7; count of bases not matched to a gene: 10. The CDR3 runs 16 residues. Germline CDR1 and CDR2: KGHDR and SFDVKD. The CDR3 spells CATSDARQGLGEKLFF. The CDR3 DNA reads TGTGCCACCAGTGATGCCAGACAGGGTTTGGGTGAAAAACTGTTTTTT.